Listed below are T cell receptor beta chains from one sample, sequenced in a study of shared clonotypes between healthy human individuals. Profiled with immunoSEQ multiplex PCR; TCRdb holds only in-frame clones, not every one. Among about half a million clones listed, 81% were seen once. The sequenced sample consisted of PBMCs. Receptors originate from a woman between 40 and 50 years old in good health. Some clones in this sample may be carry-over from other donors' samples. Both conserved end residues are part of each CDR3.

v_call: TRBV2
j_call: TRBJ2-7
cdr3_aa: CASSEGRGYQYF

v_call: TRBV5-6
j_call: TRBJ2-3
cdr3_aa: CASSLASGYSTDTQYF

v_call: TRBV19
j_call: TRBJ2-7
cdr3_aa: CASSPRWSGVEQYF

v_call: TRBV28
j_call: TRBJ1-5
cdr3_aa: CASGDRGNQPQHF

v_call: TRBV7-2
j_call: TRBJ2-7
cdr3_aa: CASSLEWSTLYF

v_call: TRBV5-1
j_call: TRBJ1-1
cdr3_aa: CASSVQGLNTEAFF

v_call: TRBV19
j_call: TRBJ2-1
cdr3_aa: CASSISGYNEQFF

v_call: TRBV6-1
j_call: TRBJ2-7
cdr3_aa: CASRGDGQIYEQYF

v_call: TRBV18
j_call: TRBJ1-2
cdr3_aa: CASSPITTDRVRGYTF

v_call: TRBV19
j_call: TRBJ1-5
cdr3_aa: CARKGGRTQPQHF

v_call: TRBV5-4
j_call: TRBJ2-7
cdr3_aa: CASSLDTGRTESEQYF

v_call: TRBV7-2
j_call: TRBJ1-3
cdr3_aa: CASSSGFGNTIYF

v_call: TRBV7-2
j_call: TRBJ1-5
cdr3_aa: CASSLGDRNQPQHF

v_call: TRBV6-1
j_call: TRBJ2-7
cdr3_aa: CATVLYRALCWEQYF

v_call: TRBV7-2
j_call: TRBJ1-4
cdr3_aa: CASSPWLGGGGEKLFF

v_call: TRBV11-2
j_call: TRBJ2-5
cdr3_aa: CASSATTEGETQYF

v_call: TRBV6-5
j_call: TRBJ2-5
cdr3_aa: CASSLRRGLETQYF

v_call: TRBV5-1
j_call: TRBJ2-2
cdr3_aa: CASSFSGRSGELFF

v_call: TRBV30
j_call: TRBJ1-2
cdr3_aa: CAWSETRAPSTF

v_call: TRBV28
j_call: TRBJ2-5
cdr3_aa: CASRKQGAGETQYF

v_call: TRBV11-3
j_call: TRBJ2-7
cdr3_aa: CASSPRTSPSEQYF

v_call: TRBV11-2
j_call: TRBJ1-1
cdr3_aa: CASSLSSSAVEAFF

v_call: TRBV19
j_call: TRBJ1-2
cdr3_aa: CASRLDLNYGYTF

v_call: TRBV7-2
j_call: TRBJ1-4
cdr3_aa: CASSPRWGVGEKLFF

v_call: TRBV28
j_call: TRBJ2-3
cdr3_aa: CASSPGGGGVADTQYF

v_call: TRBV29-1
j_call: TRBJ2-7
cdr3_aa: CSVEGLYYEQYF

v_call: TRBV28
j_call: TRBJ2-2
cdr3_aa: CASSSPGQGAAGELFF

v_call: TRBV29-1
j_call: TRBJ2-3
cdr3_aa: CSVEEGTGTDTQYF

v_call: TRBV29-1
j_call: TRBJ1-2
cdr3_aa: CSVTGQGDYGYTF

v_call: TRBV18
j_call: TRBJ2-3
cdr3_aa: CASSRFGDTQYF

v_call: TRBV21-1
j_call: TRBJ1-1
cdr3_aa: CASSKLGRGRLSTEAFF

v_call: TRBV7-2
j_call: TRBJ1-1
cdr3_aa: CASSFTENTEAFF

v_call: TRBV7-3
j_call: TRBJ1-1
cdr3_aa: CASSIASSATFF

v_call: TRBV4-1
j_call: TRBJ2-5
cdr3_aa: CASSQDAAGASRAQYF

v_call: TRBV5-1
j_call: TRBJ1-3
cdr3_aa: CASSFSSGDAGNTIYF

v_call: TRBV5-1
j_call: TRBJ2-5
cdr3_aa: CASSLGWGRETQYF

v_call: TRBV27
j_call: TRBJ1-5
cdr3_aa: CASSRGQGQHQPQHF

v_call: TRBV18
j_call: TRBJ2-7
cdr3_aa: CASTTSGRAYEQYF

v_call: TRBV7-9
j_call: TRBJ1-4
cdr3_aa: CASSLGTTGGKLFF

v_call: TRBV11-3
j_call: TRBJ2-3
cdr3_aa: CASSQGTSGRGLRDTQYF

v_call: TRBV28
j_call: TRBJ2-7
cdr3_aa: CASSSSGTGGYEQYF

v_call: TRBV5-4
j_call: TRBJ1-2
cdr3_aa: CASSLVRGENYGYTF

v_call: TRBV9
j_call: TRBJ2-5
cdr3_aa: CASSPTSAQETQYF

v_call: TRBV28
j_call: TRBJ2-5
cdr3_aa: CASSPRGLGVTETQYF

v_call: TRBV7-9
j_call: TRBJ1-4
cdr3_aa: CASSWGDNEKLFF

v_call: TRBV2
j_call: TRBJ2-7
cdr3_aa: CASFGAQGGLAYEQYF

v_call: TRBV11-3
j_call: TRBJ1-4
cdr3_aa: CASSLPLRATNEKLFF

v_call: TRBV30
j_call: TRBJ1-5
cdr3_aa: CAWNPGTGDQPQHF

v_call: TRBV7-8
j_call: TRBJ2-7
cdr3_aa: CASSLVPSAYEQYF

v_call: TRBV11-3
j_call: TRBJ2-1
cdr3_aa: CASSGGGYNEQFF

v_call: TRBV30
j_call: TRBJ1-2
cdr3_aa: CAWSFQGNGYTF

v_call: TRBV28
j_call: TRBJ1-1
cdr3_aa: CASRTRWGTEAFF